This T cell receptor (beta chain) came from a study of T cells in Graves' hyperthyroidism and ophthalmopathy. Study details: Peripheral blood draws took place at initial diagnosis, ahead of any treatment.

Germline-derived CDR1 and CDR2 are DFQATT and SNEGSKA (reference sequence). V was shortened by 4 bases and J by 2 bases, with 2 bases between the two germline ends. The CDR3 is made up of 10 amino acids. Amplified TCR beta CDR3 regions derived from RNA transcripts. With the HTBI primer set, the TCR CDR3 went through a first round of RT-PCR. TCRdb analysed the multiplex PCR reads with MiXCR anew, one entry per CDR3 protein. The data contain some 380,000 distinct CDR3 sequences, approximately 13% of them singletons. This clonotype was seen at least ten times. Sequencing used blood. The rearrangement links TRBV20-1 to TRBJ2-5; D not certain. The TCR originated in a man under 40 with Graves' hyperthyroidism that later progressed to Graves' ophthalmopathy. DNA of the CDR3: TGCAGTGCTAAACAAGAGACCCAGTACTTC. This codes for CSAKQETQYF.